Listed below are T cell receptor beta chains from one sample, sequenced in a study of shared T cell receptors in the human thymus. TCRdb's table, derived via immunoSEQ multiplex PCR, lists solely in-frame clones and lacks some. This sample has hundreds of thousands of clones, with approximately 85% found just once. Another study also made use of these data, one on human thymus T cells.

Sequencing used thymocytes. All receptors derive from a girl under two years old with a congenital heart defect. The CDR3 runs from the conserved cysteine through the conserved F or W. A D gene is named only where the DNA matches it firmly. Size is omitted from some rows. Given values are once, few, many or a class for expanded clones.

V	size	J	D	DNA	CDR3
TRBV6-5	-	TRBJ1-1	-	TGTGCCAGCAGTCCAGTGTGCTGGAACACTGAAGCTTTCTTT	CASSPVCWNTEAFF
TRBV10-3	-	TRBJ1-6	-	TGTGCCACGAGGACAAGGGATTCACCCCTCCACTTT	CATRTRDSPLHF
TRBV28	-	TRBJ1-1	-	TGTGCCAGCAGTTCCGACAGTTCTGAAGCTTTCTTT	CASSSDSSEAFF
TRBV2	-	TRBJ1-3	TRBD1	TGTGCCAGCATCGGGAAAGGACAGGGGGCTTCAGACACCATATATTTT	CASIGKGQGASDTIYF
TRBV7-9	-	TRBJ1-1	-	TGTGCCAGCAGAAATCCCCCGGGGAACACTGAAGCTTTCTTT	CASRNPPGNTEAFF
TRBV4-3	-	TRBJ1-1	TRBD1	TGCGCCAGCAGCCCATCAGGTACCGGAGGGGGCGGTTTCACTGAAGCTTTCTTT	CASSPSGTGGGGFTEAFF
TRBV5-6	-	TRBJ1-4	-	TGTGCCAGCAGCGTGAGACAGGAGAGATCGGCTGAAAAACTGTTTTTT	CASSVRQERSAEKLFF
TRBV4-1	-	TRBJ1-4	TRBD1	TGCGCCAGCAGCCAATTAAAGACAGGGGGACGTTATGAAAAACTGTTTTTT	CASSQLKTGGRYEKLFF
TRBV4-1	-	TRBJ1-1	-	TGCGCCAGCAGCCAAGAGGGAGAGGGAGCTTTCTTT	CASSQEGEGAFF
TRBV27	-	TRBJ1-2	TRBD1	TGTGCCAGCAGACGGCGGGACAGGGGGCGCCGTGATCTGTCTGGCTACACCTTC	CASRRRDRGRRDLSGYTF
TRBV7-2	-	TRBJ1-2	-	TGTGCCAGCAGCTTACTACCTACAGGGTACGGTGGCTACACCTTC	CASSLLPTGYGGYTF
TRBV7-7	once	TRBJ2-3	TRBD2	TGTGCTAGCAGCTTAGACGCGCGGGGGGGCACAGATACGCAGTATTTT	CASSLDARGGTDTQYF
TRBV11-2	-	TRBJ1-1	-	TGTGCCAGCAGCTTATACCTTACAGGGAACACTGAAGCTTTCTTT	CASSLYLTGNTEAFF
TRBV19	-	TRBJ2-7	TRBD2	TGTGCCAGTAAGCACGGGGGGGCTGTGTACGAGCAGTACTTC	CASKHGGAVYEQYF
TRBV7-2	-	TRBJ1-1	-	TGTGCCAGCAGCTCCCCCTGGAACACTGAAGCTTTCTTT	CASSSPWNTEAFF
TRBV19	-	TRBJ1-3	-	TGTGCCAGTACTGCTGGAAACACCATATATTTT	CASTAGNTIYF
TRBV29-1	-	TRBJ1-1	-	TGCAGCGTTGACTGCGGGACCGCGAACACTGAAGCTTTCTTT	CSVDCGTANTEAFF
TRBV5-8	-	TRBJ2-4	-	TGTGCCAGCAGCTTGGGATTTAGGCGGATGCTAGCCAAAAACATTCAGTACTTC	CASSLGFRRMLAKNIQYF
TRBV5-3	-	TRBJ2-3	TRBD2	TGTGCCAGAAGCCCCCCGGGACTAGCGGGGGCCGATACGCAGTATTTT	CARSPPGLAGADTQYF
TRBV29-1	-	TRBJ2-7	-	TGCAGCGTTGGTGGGGAAAGAACTAGGTACATCTACGAGCAGTACTTC	CSVGGERTRYIYEQYF
TRBV6-1	-	TRBJ1-1	TRBD1	TGTGCCAGCAGATTCACAGGGGACGCTGAAGCTTTCTTT	CASRFTGDAEAFF
TRBV6-5	-	TRBJ1-1	-	TGTGCCAGCAGTTACTCCGGGGGAGTCTGGAACACTGAAGCTTTCTTT	CASSYSGGVWNTEAFF
TRBV6-1	-	TRBJ2-7	-	TGTGCCAGCAGTGAAGTGAGGTTGGACAAGTACTACGAGCAGTACTTC	CASSEVRLDKYYEQYF
TRBV18	-	TRBJ2-3	TRBD1	TGTGCCAGCTCACCGGACAGGGTTGGAGATACGCAGTATTTT	CASSPDRVGDTQYF
TRBV6-6	-	TRBJ2-1	-	TGTGCCAGCAGCTCCTCCGGGACTCCAGAGAAACTGCAGTTCTTC	CASSSSGTPEKLQFF
TRBV2	-	TRBJ1-5	-	TGTGCCAGCAGTGCCATTCTAAACTATAGCAATCAGCCCCAGCATTTT	CASSAILNYSNQPQHF
TRBV7-2	-	TRBJ1-5	-	TGTGCCAGCAGCGGAGATAAGAATGATAGCAATCAGCCCCAGCATTTT	CASSGDKNDSNQPQHF
TRBV29-1	-	TRBJ1-1	TRBD1	TGCAGCGTGGACAGGGAAGGAAGAACTGAAGCTTTCTTT	CSVDREGRTEAFF
TRBV6-5	once	TRBJ2-1	TRBD2	TGTGCCAGCAGTTACTCGAGCGGGGGCCGAGGGGATGAGCAGTTCTTC	CASSYSSGGRGDEQFF
TRBV7-9	-	TRBJ1-5	TRBD1	TGTGCCAGCAGCAAGGGACAGGACCCCAATCAGCCCCAGCATTTT	CASSKGQDPNQPQHF
TRBV15	-	TRBJ2-4	-	TGTGCCACCAGCAGATTTTGGGGGGTCGGCGGGGTTGGAAACATTCAGTACTTC	CATSRFWGVGGVGNIQYF
TRBV15	-	TRBJ1-1	TRBD1	TGTGCCACCAGCAGAGCCGGGACAGCCAACACTGAAGCTTTCTTT	CATSRAGTANTEAFF
TRBV27	-	TRBJ2-1	-	TGTGCCAGCAGTACAGAGGGAAGCGACCAAATTAACAATGAGCAGTTCTTC	CASSTEGSDQINNEQFF
TRBV2	once	TRBJ1-2	-	TGTGCCAGCGGGACTAGGGGGGATGGCTACACCTTC	CASGTRGDGYTF
TRBV5-4	-	TRBJ2-5	-	TGTGCCAGCAGCCGCGGACACCCGGAGACCCAGTACTTC	CASSRGHPETQYF
TRBV6-5	-	TRBJ2-7	TRBD1	TGTGCCAGCACCCCGACAGGGCCCTACGAGCAGTACTTC	CASTPTGPYEQYF
TRBV12-5	-	TRBJ1-1	TRBD1	TGTGCTAGTGGTTTGTTCCGGGACAGGGGTGGCACTGAAGCTTTCTTT	CASGLFRDRGGTEAFF
TRBV4-3	-	TRBJ2-1	TRBD1	TGCGCCAGCAGCCAAGATCAATTAGTGCAGGGGGTCAAAACTTACAATGAGCAGTTCTTC	CASSQDQLVQGVKTYNEQFF
TRBV12-5	once	TRBJ2-3	TRBD1	TGTGCTAGTGGTTTGGTAAGTCCCCTCCCGTGGGGACAGGAAGATACGCAGTATTTT	CASGLVSPLPWGQEDTQYF
TRBV5-4	-	TRBJ1-1	TRBD1	TGTGCCAGCAGAATTTTGGGGTGGACAGGGGCTTTCTTT	CASRILGWTGAFF
TRBV28	-	TRBJ1-3	-	TGTGCCAGCAGTAGGAGGAGGGAAAGGTACACCATATATTTT	CASSRRRERYTIYF
TRBV6-5	-	TRBJ1-1	TRBD1	TGTGCCAGCAGTTACGGGAGGGACAGGGAGACTGAAGCTTTCTTT	CASSYGRDRETEAFF